Following are 16 T cell receptor beta chains from one sample sequenced in a study of T cell responses to AZD1222 COVID-19 vaccine. Clones were read by immunoSEQ multiplex PCR, and TCRdb kept only the in-frame ones, dropping some. The sample contains fewer than 80,000 clones, 79% of which appear only once. The material was peripheral blood, obtained on day 0 of MenACWY control vaccination. Receptors were obtained from an adult in good health.

This clone has only one observation. The gene calls are TRBV19 and TRBJ1-2; TRBD1 matches at 8 bases. Germline V gene data show CDR1 as LNHDA and CDR2 as SQIVND (reference sequence). With V trimmed by 5 bases and J by 7 bases, 15 bases remained unmatched. The CDR3 totals 16 residues. DNA of the CDR3: TGTGCCAGTAGTGGATGGGGAGGACAGGGAGACTTTGGCTACACCTTC. Its translation is CASSGWGGQGDFGYTF. The full variable domain, rest sourced from reference TRBV19 and TRBJ1-2, is DGGITQSPKYLFRKEGQNVTLSCEQNLNHDAMYWYRQDPGQGLRLIYYSQIVNDFQKGDIAEGYSVSREKKESFPLTVTSAQKNPTAFYLCASSGWGGQGDFGYTFGSGTRLTVV.

The sample holds a few counts of this clone. The V call is TRBV5-1, the J call TRBJ1-2; D is perhaps TRBD1 (5 bases). CDR1 is SGHRS and CDR2 is YFSETQ in the germline V gene. CDR3 size: 15 residues. Trimming pared 2 bases from V and 3 bases from J, leaving 14 bases between. The CDR3, as DNA: TGCGCCAGCAGCTTTTCGCGTCGGGGGGACTATGGCTACACCTTC. This codes for CASSFSRRGDYGYTF. The entire variable domain, with the rest obtained from reference TRBV5-1 and TRBJ1-2, is as follows: KAGVTQTPRYLIKTRGQQVTLSCSPISGHRSVSWYQQTPGQGLQFLFEYFSETQRNKGNFPGRFSGRQFSNSRSEMNVSTLELGDSALYLCASSFSRRGDYGYTFGSGTRLTVV.

The chain links TRBV9 to TRBJ1-1, with no clear D. The V gene lost 0 bases and the J gene lost 2 bases, with 14 bases spanning the gap. This CDR3 comprises 16 residues. Germline V gene lookup returns CDR1 SGDLS and CDR2 YYNGEE. The CDR3 spells CASSVGSTTGNTEAFF. The CDR3 DNA is TGTGCCAGCAGCGTAGGAAGCACGACGGGAAACACTGAAGCTTTCTTT.

The chain combines TRBV27 with TRBJ1-6; possible D gene TRBD1, 6 bases. V was cut by 10 bases and J by 5 bases, with 15 bases left in between. The length of the CDR3 is 14 residues. Per the germline V gene, CDR1 is MNHEY and CDR2 is SMNVEV (reference sequence). The CDR3 DNA follows: TGTGCCACGCACTCGGGACACAATAATTCACCCCTCCACTTT. Translated: CATHSGHNNSPLHF.

This chain connects TRBV19 to TRBJ2-3; D ambiguous. There are 13 residues in the CDR3. Germline CDR1 and CDR2: LNHDA and SQIVND (reference sequence). V lost 5 bases, J lost 5 bases, and 11 bases lay in between. CDR3 sequence (DNA): TGTGCCAGTAGTCCGCGGTTGCGAGATACGCAGTATTTT. Translated: CASSPRLRDTQYF.

The chain links TRBV2 to TRBJ2-7, with 7 bases identical to TRBD2. V lost 0 bases, J lost 1 base, and 3 bases stayed unmatched. Per the germline V gene, CDR1 is SNHLY and CDR2 is FYNNEI. The CDR3 totals 15 residues. CDR3 DNA sequence: TGTGCCAGCAGTGAAGCGCGACTAGCTTCCTACGAGCAGTACTTC. This codes for CASSEARLASYEQYF. The full variable domain, in which reference TRBV2 and TRBJ2-7 provide the parts outside the CDR3, is EPEVTQTPSHQVTQMGQEVILRCVPISNHLYFYWYRQILGQKVEFLVSFYNNEISEKSEIFDDQFSVERPDGSNFTLKIRSTKLEDSAMYFCASSEARLASYEQYFGPGTRLTVT.

V usage is TRBV6-5 and J usage is TRBJ2-5, with D maybe TRBD2 (5 bases). The CDR3 length is 15 residues. Per germline, CDR1 MNHEY and CDR2 SVGAGI. V was cut by 8 bases and J by 0 bases, with 16 bases left in between. The CDR3, as DNA: TGTGCCAGCGATCGGGGAAAATCGTACCAAGAGACCCAGTACTTC. Encoded protein: CASDRGKSYQETQYF.

This rearrangement joins TRBV19 to TRBJ2-1; 8 nucleotides line up with TRBD1. Germline values: CDR1 LNHDA, CDR2 SQIVND (reference sequence). The CDR3 runs to 13 residues. Trimming at V came to 4 bases and at J to 10 bases, leaving 6 bases not matched to a gene. The CDR3 nucleotides read TGTGCCAGTAGTACAGGACAGGGCAGAGAGCAGTTCTTC. Translated: CASSTGQGREQFF. Combining the CDR3 with reference TRBV19 and TRBJ2-1 gives the whole variable domain DGGITQSPKYLFRKEGQNVTLSCEQNLNHDAMYWYRQDPGQGLRLIYYSQIVNDFQKGDIAEGYSVSREKKESFPLTVTSAQKNPTAFYLCASSTGQGREQFFGPGTRLTVL.

The rearrangement uses TRBV5-5 and TRBJ1-5; maybe TRBD1 (5 bases). Germline V gene data show CDR1 as SGHKS and CDR2 as YYEKEE (reference sequence). The CDR3 has 16 residues. V was trimmed by 0 bases and J by 2 bases, leaving 12 bases between them. This CDR3 is CASSLAWSGGNQPQHF. CDR3 coding DNA: TGTGCCAGCAGCTTGGCCTGGTCGGGGGGCAATCAGCCCCAGCATTTT.

V is TRBV30 and J is TRBJ1-1, with a weak D call TRBD1 (6 bases). This CDR3 region has 13 residues. The V gene lost 0 bases and the J gene lost 5 bases, with 10 bases spanning the gap. Looked up from germline, CDR1 is GTSNPN and CDR2 is SVGIG (reference sequence). Written as DNA, the CDR3 is TGTGCCTGGAGTGTACAGGGACGGACTGAAGCTTTCTTT. It encodes CAWSVQGRTEAFF.

This chain links TRBV11-1 with TRBJ2-5; a weak D match, TRBD2 (6 bases). Between the trimmed V and J ends, which lost 6 bases and 2 bases, there was a span of 13 bases. The CDR3 runs 14 residues. The V gene's germline CDR1 is SGHAT and CDR2 FQDESV (reference sequence). The CDR3 is CASSPWRGQETQYF. CDR3 nucleotides: TGTGCCAGCAGTCCATGGAGGGGACAAGAGACCCAGTACTTC. Supplemented by reference TRBV11-1 and TRBJ2-5, the full variable domain reads EAEVAQSPRYKITEKSQAVAFWCDPISGHATLYWYRQILGQGPELLVQFQDESVVDDSQLPKDRFSAERLKGVDSTLKIQPAELGDSAMYLCASSPWRGQETQYFGPGTRLLVL.

The chain couples TRBV9 to TRBJ1-3; D gene ambiguous. The ends were cut back, 1 base at V and 0 bases at J, with 5 bases in the middle. The CDR3 loop spans 14 amino acids. The germline gives CDR1 SGDLS, CDR2 YYNGEE. CDR3 region: CASSVTDSGNTIYF. DNA of the CDR3: TGTGCCAGCAGCGTAACGGACTCTGGAAACACCATATATTTT.

This clone was counted a few times. This chain joins TRBV5-6 and TRBJ2-7; 9 nucleotides match TRBD1. Germline CDR1 SGHDT, CDR2 YYEEEE. The trim removed 5 bases at V and 5 bases at J, leaving 11 bases unmatched. This CDR3 comprises 15 residues. CDR3 sequence: CASSSPGTGLNEQYF. In DNA, the CDR3 is TGTGCCAGCAGTTCCCCGGGGACAGGGTTAAACGAGCAGTACTTC.

The V and J genes are TRBV7-2 and TRBJ2-3; 11 nucleotides line up with TRBD2. This CDR3 region has 19 residues. CDR1 and CDR2 from the germline V gene are SGHTA and FQGNSA. J was trimmed by 5 bases and V by 4 bases; bases with no gene match: 17. Written as DNA, the CDR3 is TGTGCCAGCAGCTCGCCCGCACACCAACTAGCGGGGGTAGGAGATACGCAGTATTTT. As protein: CASSSPAHQLAGVGDTQYF.

This chain links TRBV6-5 with TRBJ1-4, with TRBD1 matching over 8 bases. CDR3 length: 14 residues. V shed 6 bases, J shed 8 bases, and the junction held 8 bases outside the gene matches. Germline loops: CDR1 MNHEY, CDR2 SVGAGI. The CDR3 here is CASSLGHRGEKLFF. The CDR3 region has the DNA TGTGCCAGCAGCCTAGGACACAGGGGGGAAAAACTGTTTTTT.

The table lists this clone with a count of one. The chain recombines TRBV27 with TRBJ2-3, with a tentative D call TRBD1 (6 bases). The V gene's germline CDR1 is MNHEY and CDR2 SMNVEV (reference sequence). This CDR3 contains 14 residues. The ends were cut back, 6 bases at V and 1 base at J, with 11 bases in the middle. CDR3 in amino acids: CASSRGWGTDTQYF. Written as DNA, the CDR3 is TGTGCCAGCAGCAGGGGTTGGGGCACAGATACGCAGTATTTT.